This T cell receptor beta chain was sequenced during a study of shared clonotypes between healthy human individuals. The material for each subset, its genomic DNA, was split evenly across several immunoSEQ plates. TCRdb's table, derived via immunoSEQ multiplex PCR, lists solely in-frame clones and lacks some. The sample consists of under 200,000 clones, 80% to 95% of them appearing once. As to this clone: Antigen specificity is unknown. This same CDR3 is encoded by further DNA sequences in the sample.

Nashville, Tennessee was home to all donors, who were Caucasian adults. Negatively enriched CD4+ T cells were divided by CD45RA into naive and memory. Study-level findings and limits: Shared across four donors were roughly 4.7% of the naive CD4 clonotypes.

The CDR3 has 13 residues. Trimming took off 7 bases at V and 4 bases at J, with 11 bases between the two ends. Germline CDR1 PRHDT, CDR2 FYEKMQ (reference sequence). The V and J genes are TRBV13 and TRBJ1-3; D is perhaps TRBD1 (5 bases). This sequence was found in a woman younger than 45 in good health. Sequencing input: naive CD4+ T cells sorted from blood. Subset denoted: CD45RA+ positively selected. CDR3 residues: CASKGTPGNTIYF. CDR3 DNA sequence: TGTGCCAGCAAAGGGACCCCGGGAAACACCATATATTTT.